This T cell receptor (beta chain) was profiled in a study of T cell responses to AZD1222 COVID-19 vaccine. Points from the study as a whole: The breadth and depth of Spike-specific TCRs increased once two AZD1222 doses had been given. Dominant CD4 TCR responses targeted spike regions 160-218 and 743-854.

V shed 0 bases and J shed 6 bases, with 12 bases lying between them. This CDR3 spans 15 amino acids. Germline assignment: CDR1 LGHDT and CDR2 YNNKEL (reference sequence). A word on this clone: What it binds is unknown.

Generated by immunoSEQ multiplex PCR, the TCRdb table keeps only in-frame clones and is missing some. Here the sample spans over 100,000 clones, 89% being singletons. The sample consisted of peripheral blood, taken on day 0 of AZD1222 vaccination. This chain joins TRBV3-1 (or the pseudogene TRBV3-2) and TRBJ1-5, with D uncertain. This TCR was sampled from an adult in good health. CDR3 in DNA: TGTGCCAGCAGCCAAGATAGCTACACTGTTCAGCCCCAGCATTTT. Translated, it gives CASSQDSYTVQPQHF.